The 22 T cell receptor beta chains below come from one sample, sequenced in a study of Ad26.COV2.S vaccination and SARS-CoV-2 variants. The method was immunoSEQ multiplex PCR; TCRdb's version includes in-frame clones alone and lacks a portion of them. Counted here are about 440,000 clones, roughly 89% occurring once; the ten biggest clones make up about 13%. The treatment denotes: 15 to 20 received Ad26.COV2.S at low or high dose, single or two shots; 5 received placebo; per-sample allocation not given. The samples date from day 63 after the first vaccine or placebo injection. The sample consisted of peripheral blood, taken in a trial of Ad26.COV2.S vaccine versus placebo. The receptors were sampled from a person aged 18-65 years who received the Ad26.COV2.S COVID-19 vaccine or a placebo.

This clone was observed a few times. The chain is built from TRBV7-9 and TRBJ1-5, with TRBD1 identical over 7 bases. The germline V gene has CDR1 SEHNR and CDR2 FQNEAQ (reference sequence). The CDR3 runs 18 residues. Losses at the gene ends were 5 bases for V and 0 bases for J; bases not matched to a gene: 13. CDR3 nucleotides: TGTGCCAGCAGCCGGGACAGTGGAGGGGATAGTAGCAATCAGCCCCAGCATTTT. It translates to CASSRDSGGDSSNQPQHF.

On this clone: Other DNA sequences in the same sample also yield this CDR3. This chain links TRBV29-1 with TRBJ1-1, with a weak D call TRBD1 (5 bases). Trimming removed 2 bases from V and 0 bases from J, with 7 bases in between. From germline, CDR1 is SQVTM and CDR2 ANQGSEA. The length of the CDR3 is 13 residues. This chain's CDR3 is CSVERGMNTEAFF. The CDR3 region has the DNA TGCAGCGTTGAACGGGGGATGAACACTGAAGCTTTCTTT.

The gene calls are TRBV25-1 and TRBJ2-1, with 14 bases aligning to TRBD2. The CDR3 consists of 17 residues. J was trimmed by 3 bases and V by 4 bases; bases with no gene match: 5. CDR1 and CDR2 (germline): MGHDK, SYGVNS. For the CDR3, the DNA is TGTGCCAGCAGTGGGGGGACTAGCGGGGGCATCTACAATGAGCAGTTCTTC. It codes for CASSGGTSGGIYNEQFF.

V is TRBV24-1 and J is TRBJ2-3; D unresolved. Per germline, CDR1 KGHDR and CDR2 SFDVKD. Deletions cut 5 bases from V and 6 bases from J, with 11 bases between. The CDR3 totals 13 residues. In DNA, the CDR3 is TGTGCCACCAGTGCTGCGACCCTTGATACGCAGTATTTT. This gives the protein CATSAATLDTQYF.

The chain employs TRBV19 and TRBJ2-2; 8 bases fit TRBD1. CDR1 and CDR2 from the germline V gene are LNHDA and SQIVND (reference sequence). The CDR3 spans 14 residues. Losses at the gene ends were 9 bases for V and 2 bases for J; bases not matched to a gene: 5. The CDR3 sequence: CASGTGPNTGELFF. Written as DNA, the CDR3 is TGTGCCAGCGGGACAGGTCCCAACACCGGGGAGCTGTTTTTT. The entire variable domain, with the rest obtained from reference TRBV19 and TRBJ2-2, is as follows: DGGITQSPKYLFRKEGQNVTLSCEQNLNHDAMYWYRQDPGQGLRLIYYSQIVNDFQKGDIAEGYSVSREKKESFPLTVTSAQKNPTAFYLCASGTGPNTGELFFGEGSRLTVL.

V gene TRBV7-9 combines with J gene TRBJ2-5; no definite D call. With 3 bases removed from V and 0 bases from J, the gap between germline ends came to 11 bases. The germline gives CDR1 SEHNR, CDR2 FQNEAQ (reference sequence). The CDR3 contains 15 residues. Written as DNA, the CDR3 is TGTGCCAGCAGCTTTTTAAATACACACCAAGAGACCCAGTACTTC. Its protein product is CASSFLNTHQETQYF. Based on the CDR3 plus reference TRBV7-9 and TRBJ2-5, the full variable domain is DTGVSQNPRHKITKRGQNVTFRCDPISEHNRLYWYRQTLGQGPEFLTYFQNEAQLEKSRLLSDRFSAERPKGSFSTLEIQRTEQGDSAMYLCASSFLNTHQETQYFGPGTRLLVL.

This clone was counted a single time. The chain recombines TRBV15 with TRBJ1-1; possible D gene TRBD1, 6 bases. The CDR3 has 14 amino acids. Per the germline V gene, CDR1 is LNHNV and CDR2 is YYDKDF (reference sequence). The germline V and J ends were trimmed by 5 bases and 3 bases, with 13 bases remaining between them. The chain's CDR3 is CATSVQGGDTEAFF. The CDR3 DNA reads TGTGCCACCAGCGTACAGGGAGGGGACACTGAAGCTTTCTTT.

The gene calls are TRBV4-3 and TRBJ2-7; no firm D call. This CDR3 is 14 amino acids long. The V gene lost 1 base and the J gene lost 3 bases, with 10 bases spanning the gap. Germline CDR1 reads LGHNA; CDR2 reads YSLEER. For the CDR3, the DNA is TGCGCCAGCAGCCAAGGGGTGGCCCTCTACGAGCAGTACTTC. Protein product: CASSQGVALYEQYF.

The chain couples TRBV19 to TRBJ1-1; D not resolved. This CDR3 has 14 residues. Per germline, CDR1 LNHDA and CDR2 SQIVND (reference sequence). The germline V and J ends were trimmed by 3 bases and 0 bases, with 8 bases remaining between them. The CDR3 sequence is CASSIVALNTEAFF. CDR3 DNA: TGTGCCAGTAGTATTGTAGCCTTGAACACTGAAGCTTTCTTT. Full variable domain (missing parts from reference TRBV19 and TRBJ1-1): DGGITQSPKYLFRKEGQNVTLSCEQNLNHDAMYWYRQDPGQGLRLIYYSQIVNDFQKGDIAEGYSVSREKKESFPLTVTSAQKNPTAFYLCASSIVALNTEAFFGQGTRLTVV.

J is TRBJ1-2 and V is TRBV5-1; D remains unclear. Trimming pared 0 bases from V and 4 bases from J, leaving 7 bases between. Germline V CDR1 and CDR2: SGHRS, YFSETQ. The CDR3 loop spans 13 amino acids. CDR3 bases: TGCGCCAGCAGCTTGGCCGAAATCTATGGCTACACCTTC. It yields the protein CASSLAEIYGYTF.

The chain recombines TRBV10-3 with TRBJ2-7, with 10 bases identical to TRBD1. The CDR3 sequence is 16 residues long. V was pared by 0 bases and J by 6 bases, with 8 bases of the junction left unmatched. From germline, CDR1 is ENHRY and CDR2 SYGVKD. The CDR3 DNA follows: TGTGCCATCAGTGAGTCCTCCGGGACAGGGGTGGGCGAGCAGTACTTC. The encoded protein is CAISESSGTGVGEQYF.

J is TRBJ1-1 and V is TRBV7-8; D is perhaps TRBD1 (6 bases). The CDR3 loop spans 17 amino acids. V was shortened by 5 bases and J by 4 bases, with 23 bases between the two germline ends. Germline lookup yields CDR1 SGHVS and CDR2 FQNEAQ. Here the CDR3 DNA reads TGTGCCAGCAGCCCCCAACCGTCACAGGGTCTGGGCACTGAAGCTTTCTTT. It is translated as CASSPQPSQGLGTEAFF.

The chain carries TRBV2 and TRBJ1-1; no reliable D call. V was clipped by 3 bases and J by 0 bases, with 8 bases between them. The length of the CDR3 is 14 residues. The V gene's germline CDR1 is SNHLY and CDR2 FYNNEI. The CDR3 region has the DNA TGTGCCAGCAGTGAGAGGTTCATGAACACTGAAGCTTTCTTT. It yields the protein CASSERFMNTEAFF.

The chain recombines TRBV7-3 with TRBJ2-2, with unresolved D. The CDR3 sequence is 14 residues long. Per the germline V gene, CDR1 is SGHTA and CDR2 is FQGTGA. Trimming removed 5 bases at V and 3 bases at J, with 10 bases between. For the CDR3, the DNA is TGTGCCAGCAGCCCATCCGATTACACCGGGGAGCTGTTTTTT. The encoded protein is CASSPSDYTGELFF.

This clone was detected once. The genes are TRBV9 and TRBJ1-6; D is undetermined. The V gene lost 0 bases and the J gene lost 8 bases, with 9 bases spanning the gap. From germline, CDR1 is SGDLS and CDR2 YYNGEE. The CDR3 extends over 14 amino acids. Written as DNA, the CDR3 is TGTGCCAGCAGCGTAGTGGGAAGTGATTCACCCCTCCACTTT. It specifies CASSVVGSDSPLHF. Full variable domain (rest looked up from reference TRBV9 and TRBJ1-6): DSGVTQTPKHLITATGQRVTLRCSPRSGDLSVYWYQQSLDQGLQFLIQYYNGEERAKGNILERFSAQQFPDLHSELNLSSLELGDSALYFCASSVVGSDSPLHFGNGTRLTVT.

The chain combines TRBV29-1 with TRBJ2-1, with D hard to call. This CDR3 has 13 amino acids. In germline, CDR1 is SQVTM, CDR2 ANQGSEA. V lost 4 bases and J lost 5, with 12 bases in between. The DNA of the CDR3 is TGCAGCGTTGCAACCAGGTCCAACAATGAGCAGTTCTTC. The encoded protein is CSVATRSNNEQFF.

The chain couples TRBV2 to TRBJ1-6, with a possible D match to TRBD1 (6 bases). The germline CDR1 and CDR2 sequences are SNHLY and FYNNEI. CDR3 length equals 13 residues. V was clipped by 4 bases and J by 9 bases, with 10 bases between them. The CDR3 DNA follows: TGTGCCAGCAGTGGGGGGGCGCCTTCACCCCTCCACTTT. This codes for CASSGGAPSPLHF.

The gene calls are TRBV24-1 and TRBJ2-5, with a possible D match to TRBD2 (5 bases). Germline V gene sequence: CDR1 KGHDR, CDR2 SFDVKD. This CDR3 spans 14 amino acids. The V end was cut by 2 bases, the J end by 5 bases, with 11 bases between. For the CDR3, the DNA is TGTGCCACCAGTGATTCTACGGGGTTGGAGACCCAGTACTTC. Its translation is CATSDSTGLETQYF.

The V gene is TRBV19, the J gene TRBJ1-5, with D perhaps TRBD1 (6 bases). The CDR3 totals 14 residues. V was shortened by 2 bases and J by 6 bases, with 11 bases between the two germline ends. Germline assignment: CDR1 LNHDA and CDR2 SQIVND (reference sequence). DNA of the CDR3: TGTGCCAGTAGTATAACAGGGAGAGGTCAGCCCCAGCATTTT. It yields the protein CASSITGRGQPQHF.

The chain employs TRBV29-1 and TRBJ1-1; 9 bases align to TRBD1. Germline V lookup: CDR1 SQVTM, CDR2 ANQGSEA. There are 13 residues in the CDR3. V lost 4 bases to trimming and J lost 14 bases; unmatched junction nucleotides: 14. The CDR3 DNA reads TGCAGCGTTGGGGACAGGGCAGTCCCCAAGTCGTTCTTT. Amino acid sequence: CSVGDRAVPKSFF. The variable domain in full, completed from reference TRBV29-1 and TRBJ1-1, reads SAVISQKPSRDICQRGTSLTIQCQVDSQVTMMFWYRQQPGQSLTLIATANQGSEATYESGFVIDKFPISRPNLTFSTLTVSNMSPEDSSIYLCSVGDRAVPKSFFGQGTRLTVV.

The chain combines TRBV24-1 with TRBJ2-5; TRBD2 aligns across 10 bases. The V gene's germline CDR1 is KGHDR and CDR2 SFDVKD. J lost 9 bases, V lost 2 bases, and 11 bases had no gene match. The CDR3 runs to 16 residues. Here the CDR3 DNA reads TGTGCCACCAGTGATTACGGAGCGGGAGGGCCAGGGGCCCAGTACTTC. It translates to CATSDYGAGGPGAQYF.

The V gene is TRBV24-1, the J gene TRBJ1-5; possible D gene TRBD1, 5 bases. V shed 5 bases and J shed 4 bases, with 8 bases lying between them. This CDR3 has 13 amino acids. Germline V CDR1 and CDR2: KGHDR, SFDVKD. The CDR3 bases are TGTGCCACCAGTGCCACAGGTAATCAGCCCCAGCATTTT. This translates into CATSATGNQPQHF.